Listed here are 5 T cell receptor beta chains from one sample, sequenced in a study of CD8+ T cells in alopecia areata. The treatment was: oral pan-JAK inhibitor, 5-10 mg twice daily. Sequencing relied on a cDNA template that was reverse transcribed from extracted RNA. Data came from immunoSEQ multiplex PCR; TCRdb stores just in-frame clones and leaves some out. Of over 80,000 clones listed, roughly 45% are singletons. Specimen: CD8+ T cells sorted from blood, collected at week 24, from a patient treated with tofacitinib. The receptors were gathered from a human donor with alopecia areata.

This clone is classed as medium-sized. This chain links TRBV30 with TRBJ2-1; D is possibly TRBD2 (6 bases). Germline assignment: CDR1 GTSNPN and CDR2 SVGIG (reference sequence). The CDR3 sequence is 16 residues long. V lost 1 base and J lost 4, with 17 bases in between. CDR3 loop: CAWSGPGLVGYNEQFF. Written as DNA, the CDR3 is TGTGCCTGGAGTGGGCCGGGACTTGTGGGTTACAATGAGCAGTTCTTC.

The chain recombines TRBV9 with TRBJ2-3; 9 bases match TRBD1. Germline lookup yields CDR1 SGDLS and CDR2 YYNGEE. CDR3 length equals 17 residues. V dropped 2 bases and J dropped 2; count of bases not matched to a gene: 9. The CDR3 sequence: CASSVNLGQGFTDTQYF. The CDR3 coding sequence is TGTGCCAGCAGCGTCAACCTGGGACAGGGTTTCACAGATACGCAGTATTTT.

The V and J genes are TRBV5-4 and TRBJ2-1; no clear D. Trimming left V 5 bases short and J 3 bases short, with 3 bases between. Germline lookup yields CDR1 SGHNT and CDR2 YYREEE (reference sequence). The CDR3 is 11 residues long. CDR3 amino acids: CASRDYNEQFF. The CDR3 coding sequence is TGTGCCAGCAGAGACTACAATGAGCAGTTCTTC.

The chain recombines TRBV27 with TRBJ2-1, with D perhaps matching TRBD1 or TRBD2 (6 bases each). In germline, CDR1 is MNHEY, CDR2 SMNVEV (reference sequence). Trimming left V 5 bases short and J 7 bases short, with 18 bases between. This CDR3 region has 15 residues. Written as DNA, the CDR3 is TGTGCCAGCAGTCAGGGTTGGCAGGGGAGGAATGAGCAGTTCTTC. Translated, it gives CASSQGWQGRNEQFF.

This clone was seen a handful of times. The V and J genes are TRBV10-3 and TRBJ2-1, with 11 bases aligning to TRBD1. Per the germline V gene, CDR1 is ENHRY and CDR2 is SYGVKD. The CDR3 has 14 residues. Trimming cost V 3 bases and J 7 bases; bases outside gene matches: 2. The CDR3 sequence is CAISDRDRGNEQFF. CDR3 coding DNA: TGTGCCATCAGTGACCGGGACAGGGGGAATGAGCAGTTCTTC.